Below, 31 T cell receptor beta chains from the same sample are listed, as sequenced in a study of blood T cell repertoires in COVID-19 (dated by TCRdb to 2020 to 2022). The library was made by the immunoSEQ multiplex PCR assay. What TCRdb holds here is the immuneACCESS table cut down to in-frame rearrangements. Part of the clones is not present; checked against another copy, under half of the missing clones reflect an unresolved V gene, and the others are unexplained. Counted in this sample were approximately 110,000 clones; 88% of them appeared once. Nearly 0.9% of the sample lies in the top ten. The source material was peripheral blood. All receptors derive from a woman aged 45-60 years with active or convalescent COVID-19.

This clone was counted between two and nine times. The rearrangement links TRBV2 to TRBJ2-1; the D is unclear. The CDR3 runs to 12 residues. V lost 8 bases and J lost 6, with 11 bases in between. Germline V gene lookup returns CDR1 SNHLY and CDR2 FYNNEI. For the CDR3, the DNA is TGTGCCAGCGGAAAGGAGATCAATGAGCAGTTCTTC. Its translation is CASGKEINEQFF. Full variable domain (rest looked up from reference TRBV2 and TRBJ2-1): EPEVTQTPSHQVTQMGQEVILRCVPISNHLYFYWYRQILGQKVEFLVSFYNNEISEKSEIFDDQFSVERPDGSNFTLKIRSTKLEDSAMYFCASGKEINEQFFGPGTRLTVL.

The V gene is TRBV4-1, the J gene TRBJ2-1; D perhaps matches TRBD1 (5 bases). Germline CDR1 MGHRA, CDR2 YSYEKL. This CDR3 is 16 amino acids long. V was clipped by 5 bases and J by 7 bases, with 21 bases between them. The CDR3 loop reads CASSTIGLHKGNEQFF. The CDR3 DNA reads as TGCGCCAGCAGCACCATCGGCCTCCATAAGGGGAATGAGCAGTTCTTC.

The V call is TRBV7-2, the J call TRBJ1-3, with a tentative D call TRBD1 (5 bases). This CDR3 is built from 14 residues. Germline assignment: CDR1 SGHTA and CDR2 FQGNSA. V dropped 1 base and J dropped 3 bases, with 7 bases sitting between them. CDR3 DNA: TGTGCCAGCAGCTTAGTCGGGGGTGGAAACACCATATATTTT. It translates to CASSLVGGGNTIYF.

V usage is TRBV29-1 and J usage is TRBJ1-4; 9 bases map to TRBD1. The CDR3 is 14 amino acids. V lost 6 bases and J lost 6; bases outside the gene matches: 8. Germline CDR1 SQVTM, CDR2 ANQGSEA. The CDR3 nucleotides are TGCAGCGTGGGACAGGGAAAGGGTGATGAAAAACTGTTTTTT. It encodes CSVGQGKGDEKLFF.

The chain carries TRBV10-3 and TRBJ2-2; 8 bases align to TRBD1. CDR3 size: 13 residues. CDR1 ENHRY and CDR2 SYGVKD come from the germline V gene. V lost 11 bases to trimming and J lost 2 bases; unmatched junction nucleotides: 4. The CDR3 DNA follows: TGTGCCTCGACAGGGGATAACACCGGGGAGCTGTTTTTT. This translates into CASTGDNTGELFF.

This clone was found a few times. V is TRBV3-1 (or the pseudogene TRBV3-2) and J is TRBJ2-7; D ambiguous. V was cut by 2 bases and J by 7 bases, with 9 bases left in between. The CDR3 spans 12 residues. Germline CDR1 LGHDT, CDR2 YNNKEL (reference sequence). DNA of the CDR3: TGTGCCAGCAGCCAATTTACCGGGGAGCAGTACTTC. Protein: CASSQFTGEQYF.

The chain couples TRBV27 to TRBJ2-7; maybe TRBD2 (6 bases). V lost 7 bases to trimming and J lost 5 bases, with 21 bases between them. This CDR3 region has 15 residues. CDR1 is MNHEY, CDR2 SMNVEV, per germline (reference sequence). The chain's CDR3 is CASKPSMGRFDEQYF. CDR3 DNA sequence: TGTGCCAGCAAACCGTCCATGGGGAGGTTTGACGAGCAGTACTTC.

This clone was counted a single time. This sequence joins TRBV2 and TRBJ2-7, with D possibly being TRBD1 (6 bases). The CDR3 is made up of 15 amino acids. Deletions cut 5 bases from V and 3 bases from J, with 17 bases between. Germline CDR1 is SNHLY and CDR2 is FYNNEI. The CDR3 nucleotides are TGTGCCAGCAGTATCCTCCGGGACACTCTCTACGAGCAGTACTTC. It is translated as CASSILRDTLYEQYF.

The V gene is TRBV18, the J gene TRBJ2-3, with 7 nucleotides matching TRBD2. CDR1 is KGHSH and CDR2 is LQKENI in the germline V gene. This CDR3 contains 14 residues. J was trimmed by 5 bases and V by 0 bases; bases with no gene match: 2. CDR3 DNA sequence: TGTGCCAGCTCACCACCCTCGGGGGGAGATACGCAGTATTTT. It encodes CASSPPSGGDTQYF. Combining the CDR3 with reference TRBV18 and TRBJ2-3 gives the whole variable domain NAGVMQNPRHLVRRRGQEARLRCSPMKGHSHVYWYRQLPEEGLKFMVYLQKENIIDESGMPKERFSAEFPKEGPSILRIQQVVRGDSAAYFCASSPPSGGDTQYFGPGTRLTVL.

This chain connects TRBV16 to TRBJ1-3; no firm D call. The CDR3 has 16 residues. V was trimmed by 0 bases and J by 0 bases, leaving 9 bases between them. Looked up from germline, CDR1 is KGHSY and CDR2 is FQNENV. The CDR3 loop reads CASSQSRRLSGNTIYF. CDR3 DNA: TGTGCCAGCAGCCAATCACGAAGACTCTCTGGAAACACCATATATTTT.

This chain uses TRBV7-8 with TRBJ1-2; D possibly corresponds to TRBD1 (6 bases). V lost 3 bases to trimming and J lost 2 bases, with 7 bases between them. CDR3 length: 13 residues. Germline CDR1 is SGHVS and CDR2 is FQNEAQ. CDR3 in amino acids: CASSFGTNYGYTF. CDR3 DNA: TGTGCCAGCAGCTTCGGGACAAACTATGGCTACACCTTC.

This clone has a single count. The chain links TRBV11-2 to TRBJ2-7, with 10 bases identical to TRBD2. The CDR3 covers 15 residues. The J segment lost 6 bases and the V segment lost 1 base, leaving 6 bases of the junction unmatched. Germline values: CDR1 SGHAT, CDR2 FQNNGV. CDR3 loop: CASSLVTLAGAEQYF. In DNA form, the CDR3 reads TGTGCCAGCAGCTTAGTAACCCTAGCGGGAGCCGAGCAGTACTTC.

CDR3 loop: CAWRHPRDRDNQPQHF. DNA for the CDR3: TGTGCCTGGAGACACCCCCGGGACAGAGACAATCAGCCCCAGCATTTT. V is TRBV30 and J is TRBJ1-5, with TRBD1 matching over 7 bases. This CDR3 has 16 residues. V was clipped by 3 bases and J by 3 bases; unmatched bases: 11. Germline CDR1 reads GTSNPN; CDR2 reads SVGIG (reference sequence).

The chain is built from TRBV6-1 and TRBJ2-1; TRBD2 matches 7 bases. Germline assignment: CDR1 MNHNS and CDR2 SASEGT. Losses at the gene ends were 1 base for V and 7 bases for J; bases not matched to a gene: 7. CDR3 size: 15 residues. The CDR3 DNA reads TGTGCCAGCAGTGAAGTAGCGGGCCTCTGGAATGAGCAGTTCTTC. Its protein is CASSEVAGLWNEQFF.

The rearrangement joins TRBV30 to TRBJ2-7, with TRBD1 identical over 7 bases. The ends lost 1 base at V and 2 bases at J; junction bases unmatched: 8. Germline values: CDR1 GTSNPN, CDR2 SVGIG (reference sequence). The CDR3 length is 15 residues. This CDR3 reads CAWSGRDSMTYEQYF. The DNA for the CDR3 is TGTGCCTGGAGTGGCCGGGACAGCATGACCTACGAGCAGTACTTC.

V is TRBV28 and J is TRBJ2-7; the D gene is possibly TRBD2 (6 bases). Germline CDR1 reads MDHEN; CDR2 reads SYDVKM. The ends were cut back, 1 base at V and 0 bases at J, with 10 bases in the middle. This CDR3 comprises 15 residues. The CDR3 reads CASSLFQRASYEQYF. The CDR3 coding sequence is TGTGCCAGCAGTTTATTCCAGCGGGCCTCCTACGAGCAGTACTTC. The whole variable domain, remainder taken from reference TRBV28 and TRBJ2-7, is DVKVTQSSRYLVKRTGEKVFLECVQDMDHENMFWYRQDPGLGLRLIYFSYDVKMKEKGDIPEGYSVSREKKERFSLILESASTNQTSMYLCASSLFQRASYEQYFGPGTRLTVT.

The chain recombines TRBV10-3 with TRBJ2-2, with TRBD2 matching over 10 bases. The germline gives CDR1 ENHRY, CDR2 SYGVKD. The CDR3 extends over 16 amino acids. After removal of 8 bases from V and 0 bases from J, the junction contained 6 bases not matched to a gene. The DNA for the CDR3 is TGTGCCATCTCACCACTAGCGGGGTCGAACACCGGGGAGCTGTTTTTT. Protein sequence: CAISPLAGSNTGELFF.

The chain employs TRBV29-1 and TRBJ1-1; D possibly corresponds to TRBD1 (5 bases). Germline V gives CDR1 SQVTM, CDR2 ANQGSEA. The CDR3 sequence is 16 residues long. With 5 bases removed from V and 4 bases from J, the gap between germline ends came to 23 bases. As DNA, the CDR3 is TGCAGCGTTAAAAGGACACTCGTGGATCGTGGCACTGAAGCTTTCTTT. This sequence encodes CSVKRTLVDRGTEAFF.

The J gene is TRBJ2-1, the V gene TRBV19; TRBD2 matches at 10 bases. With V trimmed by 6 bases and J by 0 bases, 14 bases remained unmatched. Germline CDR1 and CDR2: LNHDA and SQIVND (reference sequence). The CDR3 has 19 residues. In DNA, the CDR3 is TGTGCCAGTAGCCGGGGACTAGCGTTCCTTCAGAGCTCCTACAATGAGCAGTTCTTC. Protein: CASSRGLAFLQSSYNEQFF.

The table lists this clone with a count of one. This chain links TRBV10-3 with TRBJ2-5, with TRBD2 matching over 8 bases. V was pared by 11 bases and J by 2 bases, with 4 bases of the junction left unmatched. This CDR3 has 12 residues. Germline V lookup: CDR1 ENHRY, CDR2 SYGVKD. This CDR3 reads CASGGQQETQYF. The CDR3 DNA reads TGTGCCTCGGGGGGGCAGCAAGAGACCCAGTACTTC.

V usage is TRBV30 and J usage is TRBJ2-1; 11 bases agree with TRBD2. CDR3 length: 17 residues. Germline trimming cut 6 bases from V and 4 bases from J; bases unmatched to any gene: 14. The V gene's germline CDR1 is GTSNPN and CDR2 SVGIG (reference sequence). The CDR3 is CACKLAGEDLLYNEQFF. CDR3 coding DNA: TGTGCCTGCAAACTAGCGGGAGAAGATTTGTTGTACAATGAGCAGTTCTTC. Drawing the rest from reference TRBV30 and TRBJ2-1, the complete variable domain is SQTIHQWPATLVQPVGSPLSLECTVEGTSNPNLYWYRQAAGRGLQLLFYSVGIGQISSEVPQNLSASRPQDRQFILSSKKLLLSDSGFYLCACKLAGEDLLYNEQFFGPGTRLTVL.

The CDR3 bases are TGCGCCAGCGGGCAGGAGGGATCCTCGCGGGGCTACACCTTC. Its protein is CASGQEGSSRGYTF. The rearrangement uses TRBV5-1 and TRBJ1-2, with D hard to call. The germline CDR1 and CDR2 sequences are SGHRS and YFSETQ. CDR3 length: 14 residues. Trimming took 7 bases from V and 8 from J, leaving 21 bases between them. The full variable domain, its missing parts supplied by reference TRBV5-1 and TRBJ1-2, is KAGVTQTPRYLIKTRGQQVTLSCSPISGHRSVSWYQQTPGQGLQFLFEYFSETQRNKGNFPGRFSGRQFSNSRSEMNVSTLELGDSALYLCASGQEGSSRGYTFGSGTRLTVV.

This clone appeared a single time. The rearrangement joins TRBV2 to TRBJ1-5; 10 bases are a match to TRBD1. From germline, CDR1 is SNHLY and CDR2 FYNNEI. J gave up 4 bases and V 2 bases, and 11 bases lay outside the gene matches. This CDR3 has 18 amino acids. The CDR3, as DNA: TGTGCCAGCAGTGAACGCGACAGGGGGCAAGTTTGGAATCAGCCCCAGCATTTT. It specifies CASSERDRGQVWNQPQHF.

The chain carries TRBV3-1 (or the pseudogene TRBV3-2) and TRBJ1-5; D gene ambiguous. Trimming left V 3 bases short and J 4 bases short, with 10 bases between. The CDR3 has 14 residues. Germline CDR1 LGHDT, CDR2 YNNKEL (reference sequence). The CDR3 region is CASSQLQLNQPQHF. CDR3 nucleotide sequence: TGTGCCAGCAGCCAGCTGCAGTTGAATCAGCCCCAGCATTTT.

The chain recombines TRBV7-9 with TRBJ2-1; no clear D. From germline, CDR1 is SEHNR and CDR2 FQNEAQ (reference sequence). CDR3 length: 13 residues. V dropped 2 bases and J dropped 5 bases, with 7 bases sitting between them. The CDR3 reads CASSLPLDNEQFF. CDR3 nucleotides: TGTGCCAGCAGCTTACCGCTAGACAATGAGCAGTTCTTC.

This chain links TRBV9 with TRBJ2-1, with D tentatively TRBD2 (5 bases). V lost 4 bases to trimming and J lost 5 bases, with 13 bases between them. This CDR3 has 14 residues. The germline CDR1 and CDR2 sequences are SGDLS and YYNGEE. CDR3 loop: CASSPGLADNEQFF. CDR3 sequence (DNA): TGTGCCAGCAGCCCCGGGCTAGCTGACAATGAGCAGTTCTTC.

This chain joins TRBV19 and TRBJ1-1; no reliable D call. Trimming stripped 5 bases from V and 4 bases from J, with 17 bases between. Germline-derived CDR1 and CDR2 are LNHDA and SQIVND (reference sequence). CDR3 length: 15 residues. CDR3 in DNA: TGTGCCAGTAGTCCCCCACCTGGGCCCGGCACTGAAGCTTTCTTT. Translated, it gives CASSPPPGPGTEAFF.

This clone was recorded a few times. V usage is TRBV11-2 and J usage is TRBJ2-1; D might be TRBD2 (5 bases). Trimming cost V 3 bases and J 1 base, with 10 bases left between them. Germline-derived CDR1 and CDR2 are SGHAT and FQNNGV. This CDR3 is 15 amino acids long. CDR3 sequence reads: CASSFERLSYNEQFF. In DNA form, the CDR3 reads TGTGCCAGCAGCTTCGAGCGGTTATCCTACAATGAGCAGTTCTTC.

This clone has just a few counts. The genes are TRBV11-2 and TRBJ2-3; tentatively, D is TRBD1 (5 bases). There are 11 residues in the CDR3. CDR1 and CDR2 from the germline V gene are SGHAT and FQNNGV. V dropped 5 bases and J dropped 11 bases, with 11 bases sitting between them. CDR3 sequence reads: CASSAGLGQYF. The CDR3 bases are TGTGCCAGCAGCGCAGGGTTGGGGCAGTATTTT.

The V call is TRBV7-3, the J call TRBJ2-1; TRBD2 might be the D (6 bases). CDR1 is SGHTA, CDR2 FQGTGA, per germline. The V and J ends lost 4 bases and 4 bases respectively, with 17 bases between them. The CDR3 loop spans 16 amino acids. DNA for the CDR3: TGTGCCAGCAGCTCCCAGGCCGGCGCGGGGTACAATGAGCAGTTCTTC. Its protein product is CASSSQAGAGYNEQFF.

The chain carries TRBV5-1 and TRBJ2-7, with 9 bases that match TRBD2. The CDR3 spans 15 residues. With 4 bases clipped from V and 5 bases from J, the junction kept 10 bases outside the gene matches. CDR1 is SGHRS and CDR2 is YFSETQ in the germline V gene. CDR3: CASSPRPRGGNEQYF. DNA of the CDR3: TGCGCCAGCAGCCCGAGACCGCGGGGGGGAAACGAGCAGTACTTC. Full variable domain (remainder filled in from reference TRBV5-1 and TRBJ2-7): KAGVTQTPRYLIKTRGQQVTLSCSPISGHRSVSWYQQTPGQGLQFLFEYFSETQRNKGNFPGRFSGRQFSNSRSEMNVSTLELGDSALYLCASSPRPRGGNEQYFGPGTRLTVT.